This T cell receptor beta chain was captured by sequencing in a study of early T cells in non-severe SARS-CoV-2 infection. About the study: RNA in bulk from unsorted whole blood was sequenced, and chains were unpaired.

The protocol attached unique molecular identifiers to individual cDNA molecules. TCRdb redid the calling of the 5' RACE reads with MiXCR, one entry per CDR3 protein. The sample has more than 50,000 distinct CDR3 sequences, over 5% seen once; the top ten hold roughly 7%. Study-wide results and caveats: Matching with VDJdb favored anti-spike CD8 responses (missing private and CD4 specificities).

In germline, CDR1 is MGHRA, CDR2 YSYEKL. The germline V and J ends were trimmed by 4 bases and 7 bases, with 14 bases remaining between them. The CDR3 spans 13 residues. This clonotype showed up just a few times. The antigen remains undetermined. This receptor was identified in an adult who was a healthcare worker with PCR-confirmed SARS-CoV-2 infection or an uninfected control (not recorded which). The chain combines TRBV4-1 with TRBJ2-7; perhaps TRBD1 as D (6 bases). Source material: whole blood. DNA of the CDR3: TGCGCCAGCAGCCGATCTGTAGGGGGAGAGCAGTACTTC. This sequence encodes CASSRSVGGEQYF.